The 12 T cell receptor beta chains below come from one sample, sequenced in a study of blood T cell repertoires in COVID-19. Using immunoSEQ multiplex PCR, the repertoire was profiled, and TCRdb retains in-frame clones only, with some absent. The table has approximately 32,000 clones, around 88% seen once. The sequencing sample was made of peripheral blood. All receptors come from a woman in her seventies with active COVID-19.

The chain combines TRBV29-1 with TRBJ2-7, with D possibly being TRBD1 (6 bases). The V end lost 6 bases, the J end lost 3 bases, and 15 bases lay between the germline ends. The CDR3 is 13 residues long. Germline V gene sequence: CDR1 SQVTM, CDR2 ANQGSEA. This CDR3 reads CSVGGQTNYEQYF. In DNA, the CDR3 is TGCAGCGTCGGTGGACAGACCAACTACGAGCAGTACTTC.

V and J are TRBV5-1 and TRBJ1-1; 8 bases match TRBD1. V lost 3 bases to trimming and J lost 0 bases; unmatched junction nucleotides: 1. The CDR3 is made up of 14 amino acids. Germline assignment: CDR1 SGHRS and CDR2 YFSETQ. The CDR3 DNA sequence: TGCGCCAGCAGCTCCAGGGGGCTGAACACTGAAGCTTTCTTT. It encodes CASSSRGLNTEAFF.

This sequence joins TRBV19 and TRBJ2-2; D gene uncertain. V lost 2 bases to trimming and J lost 2 bases, with 6 bases between them. CDR3 length equals 14 residues. Per the germline V gene, CDR1 is LNHDA and CDR2 is SQIVND (reference sequence). The CDR3 here is CASSIRGNTGELFF. CDR3 nucleotide sequence: TGTGCCAGTAGTATAAGAGGTAACACCGGGGAGCTGTTTTTT.

This rearrangement joins TRBV9 to TRBJ2-1; a weak D match, TRBD2 (6 bases). V lost 3 bases and J 0 bases, leaving 16 bases between the germline ends. CDR3 length equals 17 residues. Germline V gene data show CDR1 as SGDLS and CDR2 as YYNGEE. The CDR3 nucleotides are TGTGCCAGCAGCGCCGGGACTCCAGGGAGCTCCTACAATGAGCAGTTCTTC. It codes for CASSAGTPGSSYNEQFF.

The V gene is TRBV9, the J gene TRBJ2-3, with D maybe TRBD2 (6 bases). The CDR3 totals 14 residues. Trimming took off 2 bases at V and 5 bases at J, with 12 bases between the two ends. The germline V gene has CDR1 SGDLS and CDR2 YYNGEE. The CDR3 sequence: CASSVRGSLDTQYF. As DNA, the CDR3 is TGTGCCAGCAGCGTTCGGGGGAGCCTAGATACGCAGTATTTT.

CDR3 in amino acids: CASSLVGPQETQYF. In nucleotides, the CDR3 is TGTGCCAGCAGCTTAGTTGGGCCCCAAGAGACCCAGTACTTC. The chain has TRBV7-3 and TRBJ2-5; D remains ambiguous. From germline, CDR1 is SGHTA and CDR2 FQGTGA. V lost 2 bases and J lost 1, with 8 bases in between. The CDR3 loop spans 14 amino acids.

In this sample, this clone turned up once. This sequence joins TRBV9 and TRBJ2-1, with TRBD2 matching 10 bases. Per germline, CDR1 SGDLS and CDR2 YYNGEE. The CDR3 has 16 residues. V shed 1 base and J 4 bases; nucleotides not matched to a gene: 5. CDR3 residues: CASSVSSGGGYNEQFF. The CDR3 DNA reads TGTGCCAGCAGCGTATCGAGCGGGGGGGGATACAATGAGCAGTTCTTC.

V is TRBV4-3 and J is TRBJ1-1, with D uncertain. The germline V gene encodes CDR1 LGHNA and CDR2 YSLEER. V lost 0 bases and J 2 bases, leaving 10 bases between the germline ends. This CDR3 spans 15 amino acids. CDR3: CASSQDRRGNTEAFF. The DNA of the CDR3 is TGCGCCAGCAGCCAAGATCGGCGGGGAAACACTGAAGCTTTCTTT.

The genes are TRBV28 and TRBJ1-2; 7 nucleotides align to TRBD1. CDR1 is MDHEN, CDR2 SYDVKM, per germline. V was pared by 6 bases and J by 4 bases, with 17 bases of the junction left unmatched. This CDR3 is 17 amino acids long. As DNA, the CDR3 is TGTGCCAGCAGCCCCAACGGACAGGCACCCCCTTTCTATGGCTACACCTTC. Translation gives CASSPNGQAPPFYGYTF.

This chain uses TRBV18 with TRBJ2-7, with D unresolved. Germline V gives CDR1 KGHSH, CDR2 LQKENI. The CDR3 spans 13 residues. Trimming pared 3 bases from V and 1 base from J, leaving 7 bases between. DNA for the CDR3: TGTGCCAGCTCACCCCCAGATTCCTACGAGCAGTACTTC. It translates to CASSPPDSYEQYF.

The V gene is TRBV5-1, the J gene TRBJ2-3; D is possibly TRBD2 (6 bases). Germline CDR1 reads SGHRS; CDR2 reads YFSETQ. Trimming removed 4 bases from V and 2 bases from J, with 17 bases in between. The CDR3 has 16 residues. The CDR3 protein is CASSPTGDSSTDTQYF. CDR3 coding DNA: TGCGCCAGCAGCCCCACGGGGGACTCGTCCACAGATACGCAGTATTTT.

The rearrangement joins TRBV28 to TRBJ1-1; TRBD1 might be the D (5 bases). V lost 1 base and J 3 bases, leaving 9 bases between the germline ends. Germline V lookup: CDR1 MDHEN, CDR2 SYDVKM. The CDR3 consists of 14 residues. In DNA, the CDR3 is TGTGCCAGCAGTTTATACACGGGGGACACTGAAGCTTTCTTT. Protein: CASSLYTGDTEAFF. Complete variable domain (other parts from reference TRBV28 and TRBJ1-1): DVKVTQSSRYLVKRTGEKVFLECVQDMDHENMFWYRQDPGLGLRLIYFSYDVKMKEKGDIPEGYSVSREKKERFSLILESASTNQTSMYLCASSLYTGDTEAFFGQGTRLTVV.